Sequencing of this T cell receptor beta chain was carried out in a study of blood T cell repertoires in COVID-19. Study-wide background: Sites across the United States, Italy and Spain contributed samples from acute and convalescent COVID-19. PBMCs, B-cell-depleted T cells, or T cells were the source of the cDNA or gDNA that made up the material.

In the original processing: Reference gene primer amplification in the assay estimated nucleated cell counts. Sequenced by immunoSEQ multiplex PCR; TCRdb stores in-frame clones only, minus some. V and J calls and clone size are as listed in that table; D and trimming were resolved from the DNA. The data hold approximately 70,000 clones, with about 89% observed a single time. The CDR3 extends over 15 amino acids. Germline CDR1 and CDR2: GTSNPN and SVGIG (reference sequence). The J segment lost 4 bases and the V segment lost 2 bases, leaving 4 bases of the junction unmatched. The origin of this receptor is a man aged 50 or older with COVID-19, enrolled during active disease. The V and J genes are TRBV30 and TRBJ2-1, with 11 bases aligning to TRBD2. The sequenced sample consisted of peripheral blood. The CDR3 is CAWSLTSGSYNEQFF. In nucleotides, the CDR3 is TGTGCCTGGAGTCTCACTAGCGGGAGTTACAATGAGCAGTTCTTC.